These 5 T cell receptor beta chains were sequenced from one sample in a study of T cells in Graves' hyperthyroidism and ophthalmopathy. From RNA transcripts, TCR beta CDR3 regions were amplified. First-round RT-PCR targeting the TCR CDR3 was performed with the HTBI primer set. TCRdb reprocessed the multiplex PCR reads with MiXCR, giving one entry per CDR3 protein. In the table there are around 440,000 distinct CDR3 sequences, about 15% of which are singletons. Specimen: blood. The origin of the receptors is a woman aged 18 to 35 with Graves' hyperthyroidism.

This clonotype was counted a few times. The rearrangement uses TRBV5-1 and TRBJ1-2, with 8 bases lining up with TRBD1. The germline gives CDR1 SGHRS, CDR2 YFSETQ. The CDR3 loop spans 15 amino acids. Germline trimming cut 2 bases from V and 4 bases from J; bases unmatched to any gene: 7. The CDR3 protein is CASSLTGQGTYGYTF. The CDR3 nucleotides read TGCGCCAGCAGCTTAACTGGACAGGGAACCTATGGCTACACCTTC.

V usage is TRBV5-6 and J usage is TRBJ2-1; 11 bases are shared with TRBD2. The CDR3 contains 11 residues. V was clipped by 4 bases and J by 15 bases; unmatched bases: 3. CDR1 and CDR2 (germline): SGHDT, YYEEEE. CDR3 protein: CASSNSGRGFF. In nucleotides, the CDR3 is TGTGCCAGCAGCAATAGCGGGAGGGGGTTCTTC.

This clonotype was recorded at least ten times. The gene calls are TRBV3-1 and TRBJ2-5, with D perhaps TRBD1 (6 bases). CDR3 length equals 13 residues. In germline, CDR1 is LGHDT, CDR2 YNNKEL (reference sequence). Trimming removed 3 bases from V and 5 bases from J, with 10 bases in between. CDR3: CASSHGQKETQYF. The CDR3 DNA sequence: TGTGCCAGCAGCCACGGACAGAAGGAGACCCAGTACTTC.

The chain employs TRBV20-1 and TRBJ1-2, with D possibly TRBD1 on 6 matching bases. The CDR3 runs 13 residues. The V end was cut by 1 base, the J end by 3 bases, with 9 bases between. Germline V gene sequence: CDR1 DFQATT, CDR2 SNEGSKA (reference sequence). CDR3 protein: CSARGGADYGYTF. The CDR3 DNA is TGCAGTGCTAGAGGGGGGGCTGACTATGGCTACACCTTC.

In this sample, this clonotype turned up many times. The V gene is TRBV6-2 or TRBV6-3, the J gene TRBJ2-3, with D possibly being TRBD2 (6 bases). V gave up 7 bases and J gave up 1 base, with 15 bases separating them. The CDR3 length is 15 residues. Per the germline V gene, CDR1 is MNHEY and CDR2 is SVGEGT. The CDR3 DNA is TGTGCCAGCAAGAAAGTTAGGGAGGGCACAGATACGCAGTATTTT. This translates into CASKKVREGTDTQYF.